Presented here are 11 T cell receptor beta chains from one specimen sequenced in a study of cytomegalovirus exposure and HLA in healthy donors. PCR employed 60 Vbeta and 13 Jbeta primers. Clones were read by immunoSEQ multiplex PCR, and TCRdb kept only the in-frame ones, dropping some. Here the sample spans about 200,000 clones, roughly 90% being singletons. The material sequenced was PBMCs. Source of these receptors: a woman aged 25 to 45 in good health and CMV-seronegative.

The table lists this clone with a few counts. The CDR3 DNA sequence: TGTGCCAGCAGCTTACGACAGGGTAATGAAAAACTGTTTTTT. This codes for CASSLRQGNEKLFF. The chain recombines TRBV5-6 with TRBJ1-4, with 7 nucleotides matching TRBD1. Germline V gives CDR1 SGHDT, CDR2 YYEEEE. Trimming at V came to 2 bases and at J to 4 bases, leaving 2 bases not matched to a gene. The CDR3 is made up of 14 amino acids.

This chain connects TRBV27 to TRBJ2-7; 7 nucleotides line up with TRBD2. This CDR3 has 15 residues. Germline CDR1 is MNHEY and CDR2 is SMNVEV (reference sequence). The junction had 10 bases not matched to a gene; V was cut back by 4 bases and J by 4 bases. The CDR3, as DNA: TGTGCCAGCAGTTCGGGGGGAGGGCTACTTTACGAGCAGTACTTC. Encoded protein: CASSSGGGLLYEQYF.

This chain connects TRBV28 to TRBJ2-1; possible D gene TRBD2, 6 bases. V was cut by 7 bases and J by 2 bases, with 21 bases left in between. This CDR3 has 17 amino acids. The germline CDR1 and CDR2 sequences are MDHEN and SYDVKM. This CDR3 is CASTLGRGGFTYNEQFF. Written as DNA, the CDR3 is TGTGCCAGCACCTTAGGGCGGGGCGGTTTTACCTACAATGAGCAGTTCTTC.

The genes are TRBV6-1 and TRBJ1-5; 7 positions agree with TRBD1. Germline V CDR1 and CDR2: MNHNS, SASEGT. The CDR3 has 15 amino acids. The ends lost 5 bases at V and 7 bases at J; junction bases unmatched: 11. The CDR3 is CASSWRQGGEQPQHF. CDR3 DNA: TGTGCCAGCAGTTGGAGACAAGGGGGCGAACAGCCCCAGCATTTT.

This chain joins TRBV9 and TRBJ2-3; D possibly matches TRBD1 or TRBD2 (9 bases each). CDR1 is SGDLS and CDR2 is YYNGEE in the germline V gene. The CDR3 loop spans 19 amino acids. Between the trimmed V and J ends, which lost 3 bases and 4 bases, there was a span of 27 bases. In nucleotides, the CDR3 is TGTGCCAGCAGCGGCCGGGACAGGGTGAGCGGGAGGTTTCCAGATACGCAGTATTTT. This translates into CASSGRDRVSGRFPDTQYF.

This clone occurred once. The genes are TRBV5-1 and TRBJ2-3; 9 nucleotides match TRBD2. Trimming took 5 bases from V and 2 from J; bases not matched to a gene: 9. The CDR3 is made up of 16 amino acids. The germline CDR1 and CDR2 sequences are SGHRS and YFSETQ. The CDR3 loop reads CASSTRLADFTDTQYF. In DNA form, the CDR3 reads TGCGCCAGCAGTACCCGACTAGCGGATTTCACAGATACGCAGTATTTT. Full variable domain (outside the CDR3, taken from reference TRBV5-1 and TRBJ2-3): KAGVTQTPRYLIKTRGQQVTLSCSPISGHRSVSWYQQTPGQGLQFLFEYFSETQRNKGNFPGRFSGRQFSNSRSEMNVSTLELGDSALYLCASSTRLADFTDTQYFGPGTRLTVL.

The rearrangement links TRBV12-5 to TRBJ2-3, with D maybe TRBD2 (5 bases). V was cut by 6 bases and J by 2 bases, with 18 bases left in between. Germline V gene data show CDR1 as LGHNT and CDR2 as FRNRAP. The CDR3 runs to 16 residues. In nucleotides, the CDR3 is TGTGCTAGTGGACCCGGTTGGTCGAGGGACACAGATACGCAGTATTTT. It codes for CASGPGWSRDTDTQYF.

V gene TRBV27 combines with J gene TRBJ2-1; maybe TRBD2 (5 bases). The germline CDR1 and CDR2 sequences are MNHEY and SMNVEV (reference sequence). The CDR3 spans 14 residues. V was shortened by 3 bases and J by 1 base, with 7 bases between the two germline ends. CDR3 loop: CASSFPGSYNEQFF. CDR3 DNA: TGTGCCAGCAGTTTTCCGGGGTCCTACAATGAGCAGTTCTTC.

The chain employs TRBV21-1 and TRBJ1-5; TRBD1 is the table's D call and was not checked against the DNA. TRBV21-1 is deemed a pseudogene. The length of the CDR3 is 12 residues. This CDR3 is CAGVTSNQPQHF. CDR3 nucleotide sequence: TGTGCCGGTGTTACAAGCAATCAGCCCCAGCATTTT.

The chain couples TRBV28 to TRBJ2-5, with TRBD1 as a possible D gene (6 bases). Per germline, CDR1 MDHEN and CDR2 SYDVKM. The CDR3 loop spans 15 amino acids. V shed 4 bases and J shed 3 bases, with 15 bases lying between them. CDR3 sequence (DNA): TGTGCCAGCAGTTCCCGCCCCGCAGGGGAAGAGACCCAGTACTTC. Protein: CASSSRPAGEETQYF.

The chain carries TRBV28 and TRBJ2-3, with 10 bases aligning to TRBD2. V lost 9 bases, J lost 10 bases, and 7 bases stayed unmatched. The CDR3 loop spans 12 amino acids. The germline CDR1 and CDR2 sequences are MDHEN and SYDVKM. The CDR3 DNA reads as TGTGCCAGTTCTAGCGGGAGATGGGCGCAGTATTTT. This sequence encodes CASSSGRWAQYF.